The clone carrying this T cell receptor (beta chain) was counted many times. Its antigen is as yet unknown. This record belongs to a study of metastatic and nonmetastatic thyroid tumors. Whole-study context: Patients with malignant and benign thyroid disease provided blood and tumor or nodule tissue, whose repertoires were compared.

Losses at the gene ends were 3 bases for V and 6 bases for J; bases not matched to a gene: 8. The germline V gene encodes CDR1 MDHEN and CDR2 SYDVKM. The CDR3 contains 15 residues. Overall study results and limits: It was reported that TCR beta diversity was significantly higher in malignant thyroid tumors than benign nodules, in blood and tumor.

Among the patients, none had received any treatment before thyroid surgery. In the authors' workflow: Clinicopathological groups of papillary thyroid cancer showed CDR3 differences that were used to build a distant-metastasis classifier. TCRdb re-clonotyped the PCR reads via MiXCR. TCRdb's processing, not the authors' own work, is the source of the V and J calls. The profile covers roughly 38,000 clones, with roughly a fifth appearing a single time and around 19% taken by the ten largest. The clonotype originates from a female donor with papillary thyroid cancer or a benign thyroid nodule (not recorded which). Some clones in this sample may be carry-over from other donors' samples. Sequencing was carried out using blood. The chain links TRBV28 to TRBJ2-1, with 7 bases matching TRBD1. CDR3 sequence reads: CASSFRDRVLNEQFF. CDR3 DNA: TGTGCCAGCAGTTTCCGAGACAGGGTACTCAATGAGCAGTTCTTC.